This T cell receptor beta chain originates from a study of T cell responses to AZD1222 COVID-19 vaccine. Sequenced by immunoSEQ multiplex PCR; TCRdb stores in-frame clones only, minus some. Among 90,000 to 150,000 clones listed, over 85% were seen once. Germline V gene data show CDR1 as SGHNT and CDR2 as YENEEA. With V trimmed by 4 bases and J by 2 bases, 6 bases remained unmatched. The length of the CDR3 is 16 residues. The TCR originated in an adult in good health. Sequenced here: peripheral blood, sampled on day 0 of AZD1222 vaccination. The chain carries TRBV11-3 and TRBJ2-1; TRBD2 matches 9 bases. CDR3 nucleotides: TGTGCCAGCAGCTCCGGGACTAGCAGGACCTACAATGAGCAGTTCTTC. This codes for CASSSGTSRTYNEQFF.